These T cell receptor beta chains were read from a single sample in a study of cytomegalovirus exposure and HLA in healthy donors. The method was immunoSEQ multiplex PCR; TCRdb's version includes in-frame clones alone and lacks a portion of them. The data contain some 170,000 clones, over 75% of them singletons. Sequencing was carried out using PBMCs. These receptors were obtained from a middle-aged man in good health and CMV-seropositive. Both conserved end residues are part of each CDR3. Each record gives: J gene, D gene, V gene, clone size, CDR3 DNA, CDR3 protein. The D gene is left open where the match is weak. The listing skips clone size in some rows; elsewhere it reads once, few, many or a size class.

>TRBJ2-5|NA|TRBV19|NA
TGTGCCAGTAGTATGGGCAGCTACCAAGAGACCCAGTACTTC
CASSMGSYQETQYF
>TRBJ2-6|TRBD1|TRBV14|NA
TGTGCCAGCAGCCCGGACAGGAACCCCCTCTCTGGGGCCAACGTCCTGACTTTC
CASSPDRNPLSGANVLTF
>TRBJ2-7|NA|TRBV6-5|NA
TGTGCCACCCGCCGCCTACGAGGTCACGAGCAGTACTTC
CATRRLRGHEQYF
>TRBJ2-3|TRBD2|TRBV7-3|NA
TGTGCCAGCAGCTCGCTAGCGGGAGCGACAGATACGCAGTATTTT
CASSSLAGATDTQYF
>TRBJ2-1|TRBD2|TRBV6-4|NA
TGTGCCAGCAGTGTTCGTGCGGGAGGTAGGGTTGAGCAGTTCTTC
CASSVRAGGRVEQFF
>TRBJ2-3|TRBD2|TRBV5-4|NA
TGTGCCAGCAGCCCTGCGGGACTAGCGGGAGCGGGAGATACGCAGTATTTT
CASSPAGLAGAGDTQYF
>TRBJ2-6|NA|TRBV19|NA
TGTGCCAGTAGTATCGACAGCTTAAGCTCTGGGGCCAACGTCCTGACTTTC
CASSIDSLSSGANVLTF
>TRBJ2-7|NA|TRBV10-2|NA
TGCGCCAGCAGTGAATCGTCCCTCGAGCAGTACTTC
CASSESSLEQYF
>TRBJ1-5|NA|TRBV5-6|NA
TGTGCCAGCAGCTTGCGGCCGGGTCGGGGCAATCAGCCCCAGCATTTT
CASSLRPGRGNQPQHF
>TRBJ1-1|TRBD1|TRBV11-2|once
TGTGCCAGCAGCTACGCCGGGACAGGGGGCACTGAAGCTTTCTTT
CASSYAGTGGTEAFF
>TRBJ2-5|NA|TRBV4-1|NA
TGCGCCAGCAGCCAAGAGAGGTCGACAGGTCGGCTAGGAGAGACCCAGTACTTC
CASSQERSTGRLGETQYF
>TRBJ2-2|NA|TRBV27|NA
TGTGCCAGCAGACCCTCAGACGGGAGGAACACCGGGGAGCTGTTTTTT
CASRPSDGRNTGELFF
>TRBJ2-1|TRBD1|TRBV19|NA
TGTGCCAGCCGATCCCGGGACAGGGATAGGGAGCAGTTCTTC
CASRSRDRDREQFF
>TRBJ1-2|NA|TRBV21-1|NA
TGTGCCAGCAGCAAAGAGAGACAGGCCCTTGGCTACACCTTC
CASSKERQALGYTF
>TRBJ2-7|NA|TRBV6-5|NA
TGTGCCAGCAGTTACTCGGGGCTCGGAGTATACGAGCAGTACTTC
CASSYSGLGVYEQYF
>TRBJ2-5|NA|TRBV18|few
TGTGCCAGCTCACCCCCGGGGATTCAAGAGACCCAGTACTTC
CASSPPGIQETQYF
>TRBJ2-5|NA|TRBV5-1|NA
TGCGCCAGCAGCGGGGGACTTTCGGAGACCCAGTACTTC
CASSGGLSETQYF